The present T cell receptor (beta chain) was sequenced within a study of blood T cell repertoires in COVID-19. Looked up from germline, CDR1 is MNHNS and CDR2 is SASEGT. The CDR3 contains 16 residues. With 3 bases clipped from V and 10 bases from J, the junction kept 8 bases outside the gene matches. Per the authors' pipeline: The assay estimated nucleated cells by amplifying reference gene primers. Clones were sequenced by immunoSEQ multiplex PCR, and TCRdb holds only the in-frame ones, with some missing. V, J and clone size are those of that table, while D and trimming were read from the DNA. Among tens of thousands of clones, around 84% were seen once, and the ten largest hold 12%.

The sequenced sample consisted of peripheral blood. The J gene is TRBJ1-6, the V gene TRBV6-1, with 11 bases that match TRBD1. The clonotype was recovered from a human donor in a cohort sampled during active COVID-19. The CDR3 bases are TGTGCCAGCAGTGACGCCACCGGGACAGGGGGATCACCCCTCCACTTT. This sequence encodes CASSDATGTGGSPLHF.